The source of this T cell receptor (beta chain) is a study of blood T cell repertoires in COVID-19. Study background: Spain, Italy and the United States supplied samples that represented acute and convalescent COVID-19. T cells, B-cell-depleted T cells, or PBMCs supplied cDNA or gDNA.

Produced via immunoSEQ multiplex PCR; TCRdb's table is partial and in-frame only. Seen here are 110,000 or so clones, less than 90% observed once, and the top ten hold roughly 18%. The CDR3 has 17 residues. Per the germline V gene, CDR1 is MDHEN and CDR2 is SYDVKM. V dropped 5 bases and J dropped 2; count of bases not matched to a gene: 14. Sequenced input: peripheral blood. This receptor was obtained from a woman aged 60 to 75 with acute or convalescent COVID-19. V gene TRBV28 combines with J gene TRBJ2-7; 8 bases map to TRBD2. In DNA form, the CDR3 reads TGTGCCAGCAGTCTTTATTCGGGGGGGAGTACCGCCTACGAGCAGTACTTC. Its protein is CASSLYSGGSTAYEQYF.